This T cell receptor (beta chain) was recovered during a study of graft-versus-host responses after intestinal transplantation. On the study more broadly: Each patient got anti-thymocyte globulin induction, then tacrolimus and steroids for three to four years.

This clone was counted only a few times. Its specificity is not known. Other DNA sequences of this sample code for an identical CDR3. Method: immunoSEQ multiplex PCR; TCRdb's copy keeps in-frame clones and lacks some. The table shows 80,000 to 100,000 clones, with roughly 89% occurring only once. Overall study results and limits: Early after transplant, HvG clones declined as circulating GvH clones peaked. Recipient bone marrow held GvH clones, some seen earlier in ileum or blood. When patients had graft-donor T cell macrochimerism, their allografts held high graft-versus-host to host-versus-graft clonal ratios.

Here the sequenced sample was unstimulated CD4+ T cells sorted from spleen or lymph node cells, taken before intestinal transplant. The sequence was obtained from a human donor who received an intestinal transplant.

For the CDR3, the DNA is TGCGCCAGCAGCCCGGGACAGTACACAGATACGCAGTATTTT. Protein product: CASSPGQYTDTQYF. The V call is TRBV5-1, the J call TRBJ2-3; 7 bases are shared with TRBD1. Trimming cost V 4 bases and J 2 bases; bases outside gene matches: 4. This CDR3 is 14 amino acids long. Germline V gene lookup returns CDR1 SGHRS and CDR2 YFSETQ.